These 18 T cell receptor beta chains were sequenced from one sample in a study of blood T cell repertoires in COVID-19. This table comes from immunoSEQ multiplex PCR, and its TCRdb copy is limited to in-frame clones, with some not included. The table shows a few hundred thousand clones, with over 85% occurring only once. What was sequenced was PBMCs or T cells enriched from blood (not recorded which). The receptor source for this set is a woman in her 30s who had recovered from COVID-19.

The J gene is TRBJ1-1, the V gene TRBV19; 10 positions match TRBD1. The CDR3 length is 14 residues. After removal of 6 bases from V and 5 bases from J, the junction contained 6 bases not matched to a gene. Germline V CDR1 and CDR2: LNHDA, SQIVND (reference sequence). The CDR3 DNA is TGTGCCAGTAGGCTCGACAGGGGGCGTACTGAAGCTTTCTTT. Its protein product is CASRLDRGRTEAFF.

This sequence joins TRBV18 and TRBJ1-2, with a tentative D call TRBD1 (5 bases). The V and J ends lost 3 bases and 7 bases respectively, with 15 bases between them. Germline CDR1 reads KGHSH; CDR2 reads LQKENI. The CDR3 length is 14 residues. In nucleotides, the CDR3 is TGTGCCAGCTCACCCTCTTGGGGGGTGGGTGGCTACACCTTC. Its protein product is CASSPSWGVGGYTF.

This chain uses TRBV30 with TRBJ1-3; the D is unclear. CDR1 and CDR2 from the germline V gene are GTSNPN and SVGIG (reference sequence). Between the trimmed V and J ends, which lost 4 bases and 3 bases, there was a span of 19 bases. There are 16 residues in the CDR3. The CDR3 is CAWIPMIVGGGNTIYF. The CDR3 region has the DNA TGTGCCTGGATCCCCATGATCGTGGGAGGTGGAAACACCATATATTTT.

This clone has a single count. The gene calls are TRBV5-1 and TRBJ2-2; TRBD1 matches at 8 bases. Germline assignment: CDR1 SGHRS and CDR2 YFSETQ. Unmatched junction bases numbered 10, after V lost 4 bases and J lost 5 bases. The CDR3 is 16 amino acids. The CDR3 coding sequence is TGCGCCAGCAGCGGCCGGACAGGGACGCCAACCGGGGAGCTGTTTTTT. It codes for CASSGRTGTPTGELFF.

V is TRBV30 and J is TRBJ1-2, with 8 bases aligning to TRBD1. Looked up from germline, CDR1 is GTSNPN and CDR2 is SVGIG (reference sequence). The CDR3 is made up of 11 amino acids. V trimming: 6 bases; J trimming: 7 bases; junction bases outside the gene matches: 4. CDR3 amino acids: CACRTGSGYTF. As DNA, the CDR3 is TGTGCCTGTCGGACAGGGAGTGGCTACACCTTC.

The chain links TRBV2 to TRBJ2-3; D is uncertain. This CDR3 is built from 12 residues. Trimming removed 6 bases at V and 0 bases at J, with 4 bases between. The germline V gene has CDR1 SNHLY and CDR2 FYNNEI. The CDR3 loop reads CASSASTDTQYF. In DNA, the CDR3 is TGTGCCAGCAGCGCGAGCACAGATACGCAGTATTTT.

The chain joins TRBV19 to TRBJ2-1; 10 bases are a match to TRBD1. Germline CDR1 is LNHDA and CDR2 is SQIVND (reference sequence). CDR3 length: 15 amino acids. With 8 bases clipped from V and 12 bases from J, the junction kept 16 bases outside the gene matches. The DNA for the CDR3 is TGTGCCAGTGAGACCGGGACAGGGGTCCCCCTAGGGCAGTTCTTC. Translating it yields CASETGTGVPLGQFF.

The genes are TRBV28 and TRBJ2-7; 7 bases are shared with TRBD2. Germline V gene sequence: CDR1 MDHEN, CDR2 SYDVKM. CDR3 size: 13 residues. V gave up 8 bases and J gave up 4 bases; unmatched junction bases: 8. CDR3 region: CASAWSGVYEQYF. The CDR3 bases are TGTGCCAGCGCTTGGAGCGGGGTTTACGAGCAGTACTTC.

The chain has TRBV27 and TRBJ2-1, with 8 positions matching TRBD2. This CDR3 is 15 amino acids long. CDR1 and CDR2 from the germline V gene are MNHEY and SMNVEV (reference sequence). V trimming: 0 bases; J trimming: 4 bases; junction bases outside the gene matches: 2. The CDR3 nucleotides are TGTGCCAGCAGTTTATCGCCTAGCGGGTACAATGAGCAGTTCTTC. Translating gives CASSLSPSGYNEQFF.

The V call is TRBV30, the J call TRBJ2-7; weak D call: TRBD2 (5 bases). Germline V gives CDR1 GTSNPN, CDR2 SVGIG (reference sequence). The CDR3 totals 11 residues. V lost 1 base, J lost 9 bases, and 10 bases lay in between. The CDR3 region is CAWSARGGQYF. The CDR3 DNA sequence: TGTGCCTGGAGTGCCCGAGGAGGGCAGTACTTC. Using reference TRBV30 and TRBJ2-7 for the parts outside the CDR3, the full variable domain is SQTIHQWPATLVQPVGSPLSLECTVEGTSNPNLYWYRQAAGRGLQLLFYSVGIGQISSEVPQNLSASRPQDRQFILSSKKLLLSDSGFYLCAWSARGGQYFGPGTRLTVT.

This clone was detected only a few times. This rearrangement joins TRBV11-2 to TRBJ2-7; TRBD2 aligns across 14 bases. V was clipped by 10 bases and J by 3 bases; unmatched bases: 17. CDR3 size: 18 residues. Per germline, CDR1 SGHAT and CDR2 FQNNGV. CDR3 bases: TGTGCCACCCACAGGACCGGGACTAGCGGGAGAGGCCACTACGAGCAGTACTTC. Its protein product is CATHRTGTSGRGHYEQYF.

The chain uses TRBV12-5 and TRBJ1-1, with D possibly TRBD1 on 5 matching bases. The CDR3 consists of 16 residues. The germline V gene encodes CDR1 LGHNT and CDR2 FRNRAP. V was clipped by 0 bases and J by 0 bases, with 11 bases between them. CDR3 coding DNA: TGTGCTAGTGGTTTGGTAGGGGTAGATATGAACACTGAAGCTTTCTTT. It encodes CASGLVGVDMNTEAFF.

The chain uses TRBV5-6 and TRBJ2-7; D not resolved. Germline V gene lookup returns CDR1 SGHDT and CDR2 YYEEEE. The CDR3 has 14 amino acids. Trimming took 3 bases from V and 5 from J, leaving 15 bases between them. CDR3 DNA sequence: TGTGCCAGCAGCTCTCGGTGGGTTAGCAACGAGCAGTACTTC. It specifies CASSSRWVSNEQYF.

The chain's CDR3 is CASSLGTGGEETQYF. The CDR3 DNA sequence: TGCGCCAGCAGCTTGGGGACAGGGGGCGAAGAGACCCAGTACTTC. The J gene is TRBJ2-5, the V gene TRBV5-1; 11 nucleotides match TRBD1. This CDR3 contains 15 residues. The trim removed 0 bases at V and 3 bases at J, leaving 1 base unmatched. Germline-derived CDR1 and CDR2 are SGHRS and YFSETQ.

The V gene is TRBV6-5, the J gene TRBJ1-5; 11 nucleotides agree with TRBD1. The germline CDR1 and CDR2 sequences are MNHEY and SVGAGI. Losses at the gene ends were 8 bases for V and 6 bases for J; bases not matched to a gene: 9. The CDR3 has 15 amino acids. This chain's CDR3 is CASGRDRGTFQPQHF. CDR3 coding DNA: TGTGCCAGCGGCAGGGACAGGGGGACTTTTCAGCCCCAGCATTTT.

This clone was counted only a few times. This CDR3 is CASSGAAGPVGGPLHF. In DNA form, the CDR3 reads TGTGCCAGCAGTGGAGCAGCCGGGCCGGTCGGGGGACCCCTCCACTTT. The V and J genes are TRBV25-1 and TRBJ1-6, with a weak D call TRBD1 (5 bases). In germline, CDR1 is MGHDK, CDR2 SYGVNS. The V end lost 4 bases, the J end lost 12 bases, and 22 bases lay between the germline ends. CDR3 size: 16 residues. Drawing the rest from reference TRBV25-1 and TRBJ1-6, the complete variable domain is EADIYQTPRYLVIGTGKKITLECSQTMGHDKMYWYQQDPGMELHLIHYSYGVNSTEKGDLSSESTVSRIRTEHFPLTLESARPSHTSQYLCASSGAAGPVGGPLHFGNGTRLTVT.

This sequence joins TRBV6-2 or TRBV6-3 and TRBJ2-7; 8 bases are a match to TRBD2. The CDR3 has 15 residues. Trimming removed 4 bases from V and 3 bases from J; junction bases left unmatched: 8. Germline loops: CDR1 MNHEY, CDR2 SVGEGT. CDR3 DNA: TGTGCCAGCAGTTTGAGCGGGGGTACTTACTACGAGCAGTACTTC. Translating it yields CASSLSGGTYYEQYF.

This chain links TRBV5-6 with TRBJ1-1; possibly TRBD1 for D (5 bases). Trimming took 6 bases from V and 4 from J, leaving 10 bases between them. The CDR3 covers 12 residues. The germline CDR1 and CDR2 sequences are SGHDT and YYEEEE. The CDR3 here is CASTGMGTEAFF. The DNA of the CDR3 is TGTGCCAGCACAGGGATGGGCACTGAAGCTTTCTTT.